This entry features one T cell receptor beta chain sequence. As yet, its antigen is unknown. These data come from a study of PD-1 blockade in classical Hodgkin lymphoma. Overall study findings and caveats: CD8+ TCR diversity did not rise significantly by C4D1, unlike CD4+.

Clones were sequenced by immunoSEQ multiplex PCR, and TCRdb holds only the in-frame ones, with some missing. The sample yields 40,000 or so clones, around 87% seen once. Brentuximab vedotin exposure varied, and every patient relapsed after autologous stem cell transplantation. V lost 1 base and J 5 bases, leaving 5 bases between the germline ends. CDR3 length equals 12 residues. Germline CDR1 and CDR2: SGHTA and FQGNSA. The rearrangement links TRBV7-2 to TRBJ2-5; D unclear. Sequencing used peripheral blood mononuclear cells (PBMCs), obtained at baseline. The clonotype originates from a human donor with classical Hodgkin lymphoma. The CDR3: CASSLVGETQYF. The CDR3 DNA is TGTGCCAGCAGCTTAGTGGGGGAGACCCAGTACTTC.